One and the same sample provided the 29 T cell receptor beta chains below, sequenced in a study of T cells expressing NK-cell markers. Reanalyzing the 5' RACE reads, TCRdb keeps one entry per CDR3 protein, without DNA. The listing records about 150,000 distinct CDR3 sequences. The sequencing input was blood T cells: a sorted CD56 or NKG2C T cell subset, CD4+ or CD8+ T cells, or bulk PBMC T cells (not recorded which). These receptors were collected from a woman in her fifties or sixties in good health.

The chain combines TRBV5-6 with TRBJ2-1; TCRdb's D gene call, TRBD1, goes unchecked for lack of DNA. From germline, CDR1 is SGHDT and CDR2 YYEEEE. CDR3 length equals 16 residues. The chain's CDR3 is CASSWTGLSSYNEQFF.

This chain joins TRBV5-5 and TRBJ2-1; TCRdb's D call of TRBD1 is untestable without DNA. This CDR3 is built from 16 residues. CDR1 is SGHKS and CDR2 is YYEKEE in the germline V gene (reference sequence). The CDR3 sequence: CASSHRTGSVYNEQFF.

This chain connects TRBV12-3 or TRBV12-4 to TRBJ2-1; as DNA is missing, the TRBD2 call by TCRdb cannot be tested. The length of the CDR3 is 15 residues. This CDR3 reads CASSFVGGEWNEQFF.

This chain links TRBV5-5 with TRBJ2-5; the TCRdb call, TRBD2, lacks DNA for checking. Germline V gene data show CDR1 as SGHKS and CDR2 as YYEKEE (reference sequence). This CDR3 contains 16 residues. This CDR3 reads CASSRTSGRLAETQYF. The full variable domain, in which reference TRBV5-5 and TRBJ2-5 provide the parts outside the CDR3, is DAGVTQSPTHLIKTRGQQVTLRCSPISGHKSVSWYQQVLGQGPQFIFQYYEKEERGRGNFPDRFSARQFPNYSSELNVNALLLGDSALYLCASSRTSGRLAETQYFGPGTRLLVL.

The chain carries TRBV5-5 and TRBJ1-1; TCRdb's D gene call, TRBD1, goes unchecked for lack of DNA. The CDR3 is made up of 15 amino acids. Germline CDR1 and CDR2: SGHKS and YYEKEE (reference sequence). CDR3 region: CASSLWGSPGPETFF.

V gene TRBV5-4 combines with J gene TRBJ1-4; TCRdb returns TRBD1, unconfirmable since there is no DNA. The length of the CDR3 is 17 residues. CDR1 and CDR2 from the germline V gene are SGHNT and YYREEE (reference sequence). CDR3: CASSFPDRGLDNEKLFF. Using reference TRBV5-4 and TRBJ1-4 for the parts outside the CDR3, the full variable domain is ETGVTQSPTHLIKTRGQQVTLRCSSQSGHNTVSWYQQALGQGPQFIFQYYREEENGRGNFPPRFSGLQFPNYSSELNVNALELDDSALYLCASSFPDRGLDNEKLFFGSGTQLSVL.

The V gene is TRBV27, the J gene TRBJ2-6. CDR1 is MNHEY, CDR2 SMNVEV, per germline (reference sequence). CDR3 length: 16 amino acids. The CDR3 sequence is CASSFLISSGANVLTF.

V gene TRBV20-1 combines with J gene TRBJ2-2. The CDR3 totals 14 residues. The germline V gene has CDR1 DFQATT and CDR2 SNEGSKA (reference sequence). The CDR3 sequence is CSARELLNTGELFF.

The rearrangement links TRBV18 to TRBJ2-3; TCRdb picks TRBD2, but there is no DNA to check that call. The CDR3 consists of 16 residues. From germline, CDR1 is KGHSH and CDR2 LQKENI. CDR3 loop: CASSDGTSGTTDTQYF.

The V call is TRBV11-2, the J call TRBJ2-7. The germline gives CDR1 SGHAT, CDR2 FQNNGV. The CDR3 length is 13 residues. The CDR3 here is CASSFSRSYEQYF.

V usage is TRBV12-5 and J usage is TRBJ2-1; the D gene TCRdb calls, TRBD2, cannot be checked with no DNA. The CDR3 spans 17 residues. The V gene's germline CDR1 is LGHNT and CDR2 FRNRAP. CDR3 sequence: CASGLVLGPGGEDEQFF.

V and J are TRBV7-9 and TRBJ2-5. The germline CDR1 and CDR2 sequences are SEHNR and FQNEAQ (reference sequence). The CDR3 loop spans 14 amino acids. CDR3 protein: CASSLVSGEETQYF. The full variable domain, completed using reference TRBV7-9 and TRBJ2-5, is DTGVSQNPRHKITKRGQNVTFRCDPISEHNRLYWYRQTLGQGPEFLTYFQNEAQLEKSRLLSDRFSAERPKGSFSTLEIQRTEQGDSAMYLCASSLVSGEETQYFGPGTRLLVL.

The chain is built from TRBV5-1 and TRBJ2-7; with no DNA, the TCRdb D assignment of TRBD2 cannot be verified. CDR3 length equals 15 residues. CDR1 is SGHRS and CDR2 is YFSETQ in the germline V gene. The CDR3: CASSWTSGSSYEQYF.

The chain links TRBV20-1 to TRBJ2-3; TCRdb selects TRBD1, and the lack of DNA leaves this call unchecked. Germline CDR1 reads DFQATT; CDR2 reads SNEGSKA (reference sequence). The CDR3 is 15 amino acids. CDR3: CSAFTGQGVTDTQYF.

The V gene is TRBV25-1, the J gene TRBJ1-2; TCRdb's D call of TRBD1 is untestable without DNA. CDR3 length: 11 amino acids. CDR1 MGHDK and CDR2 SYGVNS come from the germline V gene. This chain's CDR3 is CASTSGGGYTF.

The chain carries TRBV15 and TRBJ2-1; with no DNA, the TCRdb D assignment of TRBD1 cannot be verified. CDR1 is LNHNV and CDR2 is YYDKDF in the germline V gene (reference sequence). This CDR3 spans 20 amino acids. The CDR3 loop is CATSFYGDRGPTFPYNEQFF.

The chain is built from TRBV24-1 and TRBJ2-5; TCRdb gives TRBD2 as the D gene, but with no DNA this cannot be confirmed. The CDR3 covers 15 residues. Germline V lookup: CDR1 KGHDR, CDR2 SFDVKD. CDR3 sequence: CATSDLGLGTETQYF.

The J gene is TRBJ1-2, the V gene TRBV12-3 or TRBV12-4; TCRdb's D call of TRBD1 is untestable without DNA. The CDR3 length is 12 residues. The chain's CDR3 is CASSLDRDGYTF.

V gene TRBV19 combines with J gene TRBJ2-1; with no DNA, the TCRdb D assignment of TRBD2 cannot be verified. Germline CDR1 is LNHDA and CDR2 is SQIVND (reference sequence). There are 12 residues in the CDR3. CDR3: CASSNMGWAAFF. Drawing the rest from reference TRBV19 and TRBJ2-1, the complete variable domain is DGGITQSPKYLFRKEGQNVTLSCEQNLNHDAMYWYRQDPGQGLRLIYYSQIVNDFQKGDIAEGYSVSREKKESFPLTVTSAQKNPTAFYLCASSNMGWAAFFGPGTRLTVL.

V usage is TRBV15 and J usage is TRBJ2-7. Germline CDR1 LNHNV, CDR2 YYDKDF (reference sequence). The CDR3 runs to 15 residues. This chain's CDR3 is CATSRDRGELYEQYF.

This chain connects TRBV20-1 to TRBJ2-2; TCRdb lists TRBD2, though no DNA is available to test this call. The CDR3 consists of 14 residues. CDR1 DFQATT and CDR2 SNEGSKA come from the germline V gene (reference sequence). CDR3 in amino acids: CSAQAGVNTGELFF.

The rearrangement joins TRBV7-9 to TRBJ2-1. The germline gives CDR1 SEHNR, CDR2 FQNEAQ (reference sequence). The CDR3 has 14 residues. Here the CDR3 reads CASSLAGVKNEQFF.

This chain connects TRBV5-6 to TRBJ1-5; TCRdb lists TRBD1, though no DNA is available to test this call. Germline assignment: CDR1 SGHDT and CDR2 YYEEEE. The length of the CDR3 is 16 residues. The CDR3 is CASSEQGGGVGQPQHF.

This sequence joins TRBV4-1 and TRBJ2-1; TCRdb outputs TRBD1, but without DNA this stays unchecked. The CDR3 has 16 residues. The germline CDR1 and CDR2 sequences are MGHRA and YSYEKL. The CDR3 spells CASSQDPEMAYNEQFF.

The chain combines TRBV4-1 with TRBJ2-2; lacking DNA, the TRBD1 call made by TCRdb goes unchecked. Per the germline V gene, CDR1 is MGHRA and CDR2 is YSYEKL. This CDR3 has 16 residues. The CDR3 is CASSQDLQGGTGELFF.

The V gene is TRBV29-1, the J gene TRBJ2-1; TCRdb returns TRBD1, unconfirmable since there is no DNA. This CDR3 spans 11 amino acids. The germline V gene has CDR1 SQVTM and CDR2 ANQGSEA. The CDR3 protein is CSVTGGNEQFF.

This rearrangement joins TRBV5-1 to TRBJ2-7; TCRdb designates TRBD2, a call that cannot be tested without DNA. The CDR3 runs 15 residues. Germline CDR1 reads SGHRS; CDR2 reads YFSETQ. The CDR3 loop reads CASSEYGSPSYEQYF.

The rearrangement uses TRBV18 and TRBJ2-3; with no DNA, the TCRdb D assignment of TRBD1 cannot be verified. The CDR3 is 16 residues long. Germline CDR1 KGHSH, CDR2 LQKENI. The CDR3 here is CASSPGTASYEDTQYF.

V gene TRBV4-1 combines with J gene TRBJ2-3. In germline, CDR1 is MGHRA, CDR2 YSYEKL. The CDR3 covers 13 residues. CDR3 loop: CASSSIRADTQYF.